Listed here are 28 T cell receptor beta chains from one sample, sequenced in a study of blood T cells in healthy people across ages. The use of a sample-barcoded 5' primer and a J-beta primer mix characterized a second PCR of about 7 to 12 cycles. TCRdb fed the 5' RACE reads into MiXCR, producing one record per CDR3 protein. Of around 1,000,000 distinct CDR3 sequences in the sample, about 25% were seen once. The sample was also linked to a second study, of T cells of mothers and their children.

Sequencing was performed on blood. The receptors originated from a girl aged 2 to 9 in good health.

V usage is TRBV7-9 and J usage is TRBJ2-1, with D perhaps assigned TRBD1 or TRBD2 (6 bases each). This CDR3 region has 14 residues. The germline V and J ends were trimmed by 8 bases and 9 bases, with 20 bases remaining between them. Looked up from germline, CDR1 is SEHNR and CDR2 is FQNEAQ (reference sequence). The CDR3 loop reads CASLWDSTGSEQFF. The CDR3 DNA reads TGTGCCAGCCTTTGGGACTCCACAGGGTCTGAGCAGTTCTTC. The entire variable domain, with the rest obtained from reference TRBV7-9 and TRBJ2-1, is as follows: DTGVSQNPRHKITKRGQNVTFRCDPISEHNRLYWYRQTLGQGPEFLTYFQNEAQLEKSRLLSDRFSAERPKGSFSTLEIQRTEQGDSAMYLCASLWDSTGSEQFFGPGTRLTVL.

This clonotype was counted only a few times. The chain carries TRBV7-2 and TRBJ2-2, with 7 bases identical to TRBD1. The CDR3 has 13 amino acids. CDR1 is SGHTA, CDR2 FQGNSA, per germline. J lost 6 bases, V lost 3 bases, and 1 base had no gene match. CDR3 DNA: TGTGCCAGCAGCTTCCAGGGGGCCGGGGAGCTGTTTTTT. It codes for CASSFQGAGELFF.

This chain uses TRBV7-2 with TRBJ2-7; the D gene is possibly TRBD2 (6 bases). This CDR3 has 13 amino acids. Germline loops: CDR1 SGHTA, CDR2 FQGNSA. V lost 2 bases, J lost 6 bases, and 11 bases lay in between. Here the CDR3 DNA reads TGTGCCAGCAGCTTACCCTTCGGGAGCGAGCAGTACTTC. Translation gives CASSLPFGSEQYF.

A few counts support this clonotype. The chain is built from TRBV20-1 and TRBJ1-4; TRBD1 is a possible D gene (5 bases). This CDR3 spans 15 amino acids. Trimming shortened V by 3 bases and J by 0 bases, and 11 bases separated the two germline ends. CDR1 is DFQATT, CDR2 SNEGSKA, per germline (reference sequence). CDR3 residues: CSARGEDATNEKLFF. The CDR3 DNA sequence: TGCAGTGCTAGGGGGGAAGATGCAACTAATGAAAAACTGTTTTTT.

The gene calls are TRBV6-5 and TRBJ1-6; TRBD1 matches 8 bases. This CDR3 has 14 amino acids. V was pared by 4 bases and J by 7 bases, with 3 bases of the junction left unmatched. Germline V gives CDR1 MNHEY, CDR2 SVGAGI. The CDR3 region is CASSFPGGNSPLHF. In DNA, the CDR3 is TGTGCCAGCAGTTTCCCAGGGGGCAATTCACCCCTCCACTTT.

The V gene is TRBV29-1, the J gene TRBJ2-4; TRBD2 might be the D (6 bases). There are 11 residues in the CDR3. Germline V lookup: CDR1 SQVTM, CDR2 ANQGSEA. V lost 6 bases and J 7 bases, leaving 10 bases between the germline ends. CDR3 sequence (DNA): TGCAGCGTCCCCGCGGGGAACATTCAGTACTTC. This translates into CSVPAGNIQYF.

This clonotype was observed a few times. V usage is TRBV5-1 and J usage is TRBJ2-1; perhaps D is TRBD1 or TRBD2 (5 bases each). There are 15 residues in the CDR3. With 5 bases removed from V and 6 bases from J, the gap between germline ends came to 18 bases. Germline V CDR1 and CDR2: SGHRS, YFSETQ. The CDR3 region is CASRYDGTRGNEQFF. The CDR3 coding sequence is TGCGCCAGCAGATATGATGGGACCCGGGGCAATGAGCAGTTCTTC.

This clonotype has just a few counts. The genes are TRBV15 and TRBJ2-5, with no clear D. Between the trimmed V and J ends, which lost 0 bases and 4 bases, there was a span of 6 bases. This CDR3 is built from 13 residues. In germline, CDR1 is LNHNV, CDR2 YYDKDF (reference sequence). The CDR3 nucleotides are TGTGCCACCAGCAGAGATTATGCAGAGACCCAGTACTTC. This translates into CATSRDYAETQYF.

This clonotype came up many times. This chain's CDR3 is CSVEGAGEQYF. DNA of the CDR3: TGCAGCGTTGAAGGGGCGGGAGAGCAGTACTTC. The chain carries TRBV29-1 and TRBJ2-7; the D gene is possibly TRBD2 (6 bases). Germline CDR1 and CDR2: SQVTM and ANQGSEA. Trimming took 1 base from V and 7 from J, leaving 8 bases between them. This CDR3 has 11 residues.

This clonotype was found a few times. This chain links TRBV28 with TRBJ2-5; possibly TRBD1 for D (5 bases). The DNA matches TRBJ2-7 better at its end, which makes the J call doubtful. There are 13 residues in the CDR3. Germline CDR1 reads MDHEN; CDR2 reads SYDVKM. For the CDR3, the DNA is TGTGCCAGCAGTCCCTATGACAGCTACGAGCAGTACTTC. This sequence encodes CASSPYDSYEQYF.

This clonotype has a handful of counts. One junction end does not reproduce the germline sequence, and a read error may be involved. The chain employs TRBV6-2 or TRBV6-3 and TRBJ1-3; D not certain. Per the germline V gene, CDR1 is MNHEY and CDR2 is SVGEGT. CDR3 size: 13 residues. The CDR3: CASSYTRSHTIYF. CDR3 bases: TGTGCCAGCAGTTACACAAGATCGCACACTATATATTTT.

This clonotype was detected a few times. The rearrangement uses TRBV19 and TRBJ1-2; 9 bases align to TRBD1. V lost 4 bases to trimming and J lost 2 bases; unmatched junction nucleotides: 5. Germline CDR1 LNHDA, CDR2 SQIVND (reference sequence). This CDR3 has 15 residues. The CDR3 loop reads CASSTPGQGNYGYTF. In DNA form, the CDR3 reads TGTGCCAGTAGTACCCCAGGACAGGGGAACTATGGCTACACCTTC.

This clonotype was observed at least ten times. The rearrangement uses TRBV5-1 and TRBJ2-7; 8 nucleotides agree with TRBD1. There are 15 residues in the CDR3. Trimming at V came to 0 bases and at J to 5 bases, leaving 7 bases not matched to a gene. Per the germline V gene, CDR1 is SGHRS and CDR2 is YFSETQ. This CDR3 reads CASSLDGQGVDEQYF. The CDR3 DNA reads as TGCGCCAGCAGCTTGGACGGACAGGGTGTCGACGAGCAGTACTTC.

The CDR3 loop reads CASSYSGTNTEAFF. CDR3 DNA: TGTGCCAGCAGCTACAGCGGGACTAACACTGAAGCTTTCTTT. This rearrangement joins TRBV7-2 to TRBJ1-1; D possibly corresponds to TRBD1 (5 bases). CDR1 is SGHTA and CDR2 is FQGNSA in the germline V gene. The V end lost 4 bases, the J end lost 2 bases, and 11 bases lay between the germline ends. CDR3 length: 14 residues. Variable domain in full (rest from reference TRBV7-2 and TRBJ1-1): GAGVSQSPSNKVTEKGKDVELRCDPISGHTALYWYRQSLGQGLEFLIYFQGNSAPDKSGLPSDRFSAERTGGSVSTLTIQRTQQEDSAVYLCASSYSGTNTEAFFGQGTRLTVV.

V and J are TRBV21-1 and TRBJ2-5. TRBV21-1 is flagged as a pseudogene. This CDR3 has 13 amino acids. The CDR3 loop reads CASSKYVEETQYF. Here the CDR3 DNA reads TGTGCCAGCAGCAAATATGTAGAAGAGACCCAGTACTTC.

The CDR3 DNA is TGTGCCAGCAGCTTGTTTGCGGCAGCAACTAATGAAAAACTGTTTTTT. Translated, it gives CASSLFAAATNEKLFF. J is TRBJ1-4 and V is TRBV7-8, with D unclear. The CDR3 covers 16 residues. CDR1 is SGHVS, CDR2 FQNEAQ, per germline. With 3 bases removed from V and 0 bases from J, the gap between germline ends came to 11 bases.

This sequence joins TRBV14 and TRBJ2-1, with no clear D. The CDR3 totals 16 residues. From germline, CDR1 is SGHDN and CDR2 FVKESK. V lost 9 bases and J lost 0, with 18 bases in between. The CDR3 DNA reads TGTGCCAGTCAGAGTTCGGGCTCAAGCTCCTACAATGAGCAGTTCTTC. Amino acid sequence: CASQSSGSSSYNEQFF. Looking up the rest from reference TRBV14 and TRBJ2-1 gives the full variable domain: EAGVTQFPSHSVIEKGQTVTLRCDPISGHDNLYWYRRVMGKEIKFLLHFVKESKQDESGMPNNRFLAERTGGTYSTLKVQPAELEDSGVYFCASQSSGSSSYNEQFFGPGTRLTVL.

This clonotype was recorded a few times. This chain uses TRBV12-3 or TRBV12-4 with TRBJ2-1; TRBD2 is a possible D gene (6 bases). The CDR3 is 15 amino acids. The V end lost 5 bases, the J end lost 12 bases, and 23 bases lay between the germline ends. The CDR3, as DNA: TGTGCCAGCAGTCCCAGGTTCGGCAACATCGGGGGGCAGTTCTTC. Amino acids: CASSPRFGNIGGQFF.

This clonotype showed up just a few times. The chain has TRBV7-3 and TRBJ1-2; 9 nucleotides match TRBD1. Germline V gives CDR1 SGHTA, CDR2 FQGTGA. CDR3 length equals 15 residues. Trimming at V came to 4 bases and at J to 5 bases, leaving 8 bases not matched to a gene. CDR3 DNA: TGTGCCAGCAGCTCGACCGGGACAGGGTTATATGGCTACACCTTC. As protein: CASSSTGTGLYGYTF. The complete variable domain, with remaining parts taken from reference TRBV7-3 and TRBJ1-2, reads GAGVSQTPSNKVTEKGKYVELRCDPISGHTALYWYRQSLGQGPEFLIYFQGTGAADDSGLPNDRFFAVRPEGSVSTLKIQRTERGDSAVYLCASSSTGTGLYGYTFGSGTRLTVV.

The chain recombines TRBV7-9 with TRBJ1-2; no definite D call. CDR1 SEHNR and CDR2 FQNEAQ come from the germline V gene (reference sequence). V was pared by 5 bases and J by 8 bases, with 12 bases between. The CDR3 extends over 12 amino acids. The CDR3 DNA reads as TGTGCCAGCAGCGACGCCGGCCCCGGCTACACCTTC. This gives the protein CASSDAGPGYTF.

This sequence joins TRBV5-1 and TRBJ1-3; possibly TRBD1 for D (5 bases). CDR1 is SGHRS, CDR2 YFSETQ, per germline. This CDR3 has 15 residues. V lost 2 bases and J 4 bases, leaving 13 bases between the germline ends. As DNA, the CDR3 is TGCGCCAGCAGCTTTACTCAGGGAGGAGGAAACACCATATATTTT. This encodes CASSFTQGGGNTIYF.

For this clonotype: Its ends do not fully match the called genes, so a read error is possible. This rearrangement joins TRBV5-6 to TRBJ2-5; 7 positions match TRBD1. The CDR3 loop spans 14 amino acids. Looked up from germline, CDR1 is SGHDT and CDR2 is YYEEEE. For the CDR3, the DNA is TGTGCCAGCAGCTTGGGACAGGGTTACAATGAGCAGATCTTC. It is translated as CASSLGQGYNEQIF.

For the CDR3, the DNA is TGTGCCAGCAGCGACCCGGGACTAGCGGGAGGACCAAACAATGAGCAGTTCTTC. It codes for CASSDPGLAGGPNNEQFF. The rearrangement joins TRBV11-1 to TRBJ2-7, with 15 bases fitting TRBD2. The J call is in doubt because the DNA end fits TRBJ2-1 better. This CDR3 is built from 18 residues. Germline lookup yields CDR1 SGHAT and CDR2 FQDESV (reference sequence).

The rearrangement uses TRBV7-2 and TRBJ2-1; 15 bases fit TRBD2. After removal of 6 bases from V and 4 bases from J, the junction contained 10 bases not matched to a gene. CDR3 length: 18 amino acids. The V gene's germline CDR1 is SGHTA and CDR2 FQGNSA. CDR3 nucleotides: TGTGCCAGCAGGCGAAGTACCGGGACTAGCGGGGGGTACAATGAGCAGTTCTTC. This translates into CASRRSTGTSGGYNEQFF. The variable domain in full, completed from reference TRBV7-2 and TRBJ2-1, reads GAGVSQSPSNKVTEKGKDVELRCDPISGHTALYWYRQSLGQGLEFLIYFQGNSAPDKSGLPSDRFSAERTGGSVSTLTIQRTQQEDSAVYLCASRRSTGTSGGYNEQFFGPGTRLTVL.

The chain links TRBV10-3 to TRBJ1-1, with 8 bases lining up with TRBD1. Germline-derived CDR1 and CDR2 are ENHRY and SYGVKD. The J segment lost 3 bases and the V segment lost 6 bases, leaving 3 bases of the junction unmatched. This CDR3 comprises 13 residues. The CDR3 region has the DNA TGTGCCATCAGACCACAGGGGGACACTGAAGCTTTCTTT. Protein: CAIRPQGDTEAFF.

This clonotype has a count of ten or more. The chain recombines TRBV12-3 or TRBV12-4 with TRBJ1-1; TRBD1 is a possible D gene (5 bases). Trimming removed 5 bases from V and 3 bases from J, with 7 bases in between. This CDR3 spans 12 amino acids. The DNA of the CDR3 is TGTGCCAGCAGTCCAGGGTACACTGAAGCTTTCTTT. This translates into CASSPGYTEAFF.

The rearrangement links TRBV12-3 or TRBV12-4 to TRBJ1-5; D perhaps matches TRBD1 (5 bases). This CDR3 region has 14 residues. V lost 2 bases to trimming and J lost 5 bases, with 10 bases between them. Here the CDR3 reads CASSLQGTYQPQHF. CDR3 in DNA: TGTGCCAGCAGTTTACAGGGAACGTATCAGCCCCAGCATTTT.

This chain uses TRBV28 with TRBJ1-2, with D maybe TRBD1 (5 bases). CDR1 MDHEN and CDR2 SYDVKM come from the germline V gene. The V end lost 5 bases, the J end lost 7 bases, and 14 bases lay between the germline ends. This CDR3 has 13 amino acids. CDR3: CASSLPLGLGYTF. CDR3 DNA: TGTGCCAGCAGTCTACCCCTGGGGCTTGGCTACACCTTC.